This T cell receptor (beta chain) emerged from a study of CD8+ T cells in alopecia areata. In the study overall: Tofacitinib exposure lasted 6 to 18 months, followed by 6 months off drug.

This clone appeared a few times. It was cDNA, reverse transcribed from extracted RNA, that served as the sequencing template. Generated by immunoSEQ multiplex PCR, the TCRdb table keeps only in-frame clones and is missing some. This table holds about 74,000 clones, 29% found once. As to treatment: oral pan-JAK inhibitor, 5-10 mg twice daily. Per germline, CDR1 GTSNPN and CDR2 SVGIG (reference sequence). The CDR3 is made up of 13 amino acids. The trim removed 5 bases at V and 11 bases at J, leaving 10 bases unmatched. The specimen was CD8+ T cells sorted from blood, collected at week 4, from a patient treated with tofacitinib. The V gene is TRBV30, the J gene TRBJ2-5; TRBD2 agrees at 11 bases. This receptor was identified in a human donor with alopecia areata. This CDR3 is CAWGLAGFYEQYF. CDR3 DNA: TGTGCCTGGGGACTAGCGGGCTTCTACGAACAGTACTTC.